The TCR beta chain described here comes from a study of cytotoxic CD8 clonotypes in ibrutinib-treated CLL. Turning to the study itself: The patients, roughly ten relapsed/refractory and roughly 15 treatment-naive, included about 18 who were IGHV unmutated. Study-wide results and limits: Baseline levels of clonality went above those of age-matched healthy donors and moved with circulating CD8+ T-cell counts. On treatment, the uncommon public clonotypes contracted or remained stable.

A remark on this clone: Its antigen is unidentified.

The method was immunoSEQ multiplex PCR; TCRdb's version includes in-frame clones alone and lacks a portion of them. The sample lists tens of thousands of clones, about 82% occurring once. PBMCs that had been cryopreserved were the source of 2 to 2.5 micrograms of genomic DNA for TCR beta libraries. The CDR3 totals 15 residues. After removal of 2 bases from V and 7 bases from J, the junction contained 5 bases not matched to a gene. Germline V gene data show CDR1 as MDHEN and CDR2 as SYDVKM. The source is a human donor with chronic lymphocytic leukemia. The rearrangement joins TRBV28 to TRBJ2-2, with TRBD2 matching over 9 bases. Sequenced here: PBMCs, sampled before ibrutinib treatment. The CDR3 DNA follows: TGTGCCAGCAGTTTAGGCGGGAGGGTTGGCGGGGAGCTGTTTTTT. Translation: CASSLGGRVGGELFF.